A selection of T cell receptor beta chains follows, all from one sample in a study of T cells in Graves' hyperthyroidism and ophthalmopathy. One entry per CDR3 protein, called by TCRdb with MiXCR from the multiplex PCR reads. The sample holds about 59,000 distinct CDR3 sequences, approximately 53% seen once. The sequenced sample consisted of blood. The receptor source for this set is a woman in her fifties or sixties with Graves' ophthalmopathy. CDR3s include the opening cysteine and the closing phenylalanine or tryptophan. D genes are given only for firm matches. Clone size is given for some rows only: seen once, a few or many times, or a class if the clone is expanded.

J: TRBJ1-5
V: TRBV20-1
size: many
D: .
CDR3: CSVSATDYSNQPQHF
DNA: TGCAGTGTCTCGGCTACAGATTATAGCAATCAGCCCCAGCATTTT

J: TRBJ2-7
V: TRBV3-1
size: once
D: .
CDR3: CASSRDGIDEQYF
DNA: TGTGCCAGCAGCCGAGACGGGATCGACGAGCAGTACTTC

J: TRBJ2-7
V: TRBV7-2
size: .
D: TRBD1
CDR3: CASSLAVAGGIDEQYF
DNA: TGTGCCAGCAGCTTAGCGGTCGCAGGGGGCATCGACGAGCAGTACTTC

J: TRBJ1-2
V: TRBV5-1
size: many
D: TRBD1
CDR3: CASSATGLYTF
DNA: TGCGCCAGCAGCGCGACAGGGCTCTACACCTTC

J: TRBJ1-6
V: TRBV6-1
size: many
D: .
CDR3: CASSEAPSPLHF
DNA: TGTGCCAGCAGTGAAGCTCCCTCACCCCTCCACTTT

J: TRBJ1-2
V: TRBV2
size: medium-sized
D: .
CDR3: CASSDPVMAGYTF
DNA: TGTGCCAGCAGTGATCCGGTTATGGCTGGCTACACCTTC

J: TRBJ1-5
V: TRBV6-1
size: .
D: .
CDR3: CASSESSGGDYNEHF
DNA: TGTGCCAGCAGTGAATCTAGCGGGGGGGATTACAATGAGCATTTT

J: TRBJ2-3
V: TRBV2
size: many
D: TRBD2
CDR3: CASRTSGGAGDTQYF
DNA: TGTGCCAGCAGGACTAGCGGGGGGGCGGGAGATACGCAGTATTTT

J: TRBJ1-2
V: TRBV7-6
size: .
D: .
CDR3: CASSLAYAF
DNA: TGTGCCAGCAGCTTAGCGTACGCTTTC

J: TRBJ1-4
V: TRBV5-4
size: .
D: .
CDR3: CASGLASGGDEKLLF
DNA: TGTGCCAGCGGCTTGGCGTCGGGGGGCGATGAAAAACTGCTTTTT

J: TRBJ2-7
V: TRBV6-6
size: .
D: .
CDR3: CASSPHPGVEQYF
DNA: TGTGCCAGCAGTCCACATCCAGGGGTCGAGCAGTACTTC

J: TRBJ2-1
V: TRBV9
size: many
D: TRBD2
CDR3: CASSLREDEQFF
DNA: TGTGCCAGCAGCCTACGGGAGGATGAGCAGTTCTTC

J: TRBJ2-7
V: TRBV20-1
size: .
D: TRBD2
CDR3: CSARDQASGSAYEQYF
DNA: TGCAGTGCTAGAGATCAGGCTAGCGGGAGCGCCTACGAGCAGTACTTC

J: TRBJ2-1
V: TRBV20-1
size: .
D: TRBD1
CDR3: CSAPLGTGGAGEQFF
DNA: TGCAGTGCTCCTCTTGGGACAGGGGGAGCGGGAGAGCAGTTCTTC

J: TRBJ2-1
V: TRBV24-1
size: few
D: TRBD2
CDR3: CATSGSGSNHNEQFF
DNA: TGTGCCACCTCAGGTAGCGGGTCTAATCACAATGAGCAGTTCTTC

J: TRBJ1-6
V: TRBV5-1
size: many
D: .
CDR3: CASSFGRGGPEGSPLHF
DNA: TGCGCCAGCAGTTTCGGGCGTGGGGGGCCAGAGGGGTCACCCCTCCACTTT

J: TRBJ2-7
V: TRBV6-1
size: many
D: .
CDR3: CASTEGHEQYF
DNA: TGTGCCAGCACCGAGGGGCACGAGCAGTACTTC

J: TRBJ1-2
V: TRBV7-4
size: once
D: .
CDR3: CASSATPGVSEDGYTF
DNA: TGTGCCAGCAGCGCGACGCCAGGGGTCTCCGAGGATGGCTACACCTTC

J: TRBJ2-3
V: TRBV20-1
size: .
D: TRBD1
CDR3: CSAWDRARTDTQYF
DNA: TGCAGTGCTTGGGACAGGGCGCGCACAGATACGCAGTATTTT

J: TRBJ2-1
V: TRBV24-1
size: .
D: TRBD1
CDR3: CAASDPGTGISYNEQFF
DNA: TGTGCCGCCAGTGATCCCGGGACAGGAATCTCCTACAATGAGCAGTTCTTC

J: TRBJ2-7
V: TRBV29-1
size: few
D: .
CDR3: CSVKKAYEQYF
DNA: TGCAGCGTGAAGAAGGCCTACGAGCAGTACTTC

J: TRBJ2-7
V: TRBV19
size: many
D: TRBD2
CDR3: CASSILGTSDEQYF
DNA: TGTGCCAGTAGTATACTTGGTACTAGCGACGAGCAGTACTTC

J: TRBJ1-2
V: TRBV5-1
size: few
D: TRBD1
CDR3: CASSRTGGNYGYTF
DNA: TGCGCCAGCAGCCGGACAGGGGGTAACTATGGCTACACCTTC

J: TRBJ2-2
V: TRBV5-1
size: once
D: TRBD2
CDR3: CASSSSGGAGLFF
DNA: TGCGCCAGCAGCTCTAGCGGGGGGGCCGGGCTGTTTTTT

J: TRBJ2-3
V: TRBV10-1
size: .
D: .
CDR3: CASSPGGTGKIDTQYF
DNA: TGCGCCAGCAGTCCGGGAGGGACAGGGAAAATAGATACGCAGTATTTT

J: TRBJ2-2
V: TRBV24-1
size: .
D: TRBD1
CDR3: CATSDLGRQGARSGELFF
DNA: TGTGCCACCAGTGATTTAGGGCGACAGGGGGCGCGCAGCGGGGAGCTGTTTTTT

J: TRBJ2-3
V: TRBV24-1
size: many
D: TRBD2
CDR3: CATSAGPRNLRLAGGFTHTQYF
DNA: TGTGCCACCAGTGCTGGACCCAGGAACCTCAGGCTAGCGGGAGGGTTCACGCATACGCAGTATTTT

J: TRBJ2-5
V: TRBV6-4
size: .
D: .
CDR3: CASSDYQETQYF
DNA: TGTGCCAGCAGTGACTACCAAGAGACCCAGTACTTC

J: TRBJ2-1
V: TRBV27
size: many
D: TRBD1
CDR3: CASSYGTGLGYNEQFF
DNA: TGTGCCAGCAGTTACGGGACAGGCCTCGGGTACAATGAGCAGTTCTTC

J: TRBJ1-5
V: TRBV5-6
size: .
D: TRBD1
CDR3: CASSPRGQGAKPQHF
DNA: TGTGCCAGCAGCCCCCGAGGACAGGGGGCTAAGCCCCAGCATTTT

J: TRBJ2-1
V: TRBV9
size: many
D: .
CDR3: CASSVGPETYNEQFF
DNA: TGTGCCAGCAGCGTAGGGCCAGAAACCTACAATGAGCAGTTCTTC

J: TRBJ2-7
V: TRBV20-1
size: once
D: .
CDR3: CSANDRRWGPEQYF
DNA: TGCAGTGCCAACGACAGGAGGTGGGGTCCCGAGCAGTACTTC

J: TRBJ2-5
V: TRBV7-9
size: .
D: TRBD1
CDR3: CASSSGTGQETQYF
DNA: TGTGCCAGCAGCTCCGGGACAGGGCAAGAGACCCAGTACTTC

J: TRBJ1-2
V: TRBV5-4
size: .
D: .
CDR3: CASSEGSGKGYTF
DNA: TGTGCCAGCAGCGAAGGCTCAGGGAAAGGCTACACCTTC

J: TRBJ2-1
V: TRBV5-1
size: many
D: TRBD2
CDR3: CASSSSGGSSYNEQFF
DNA: TGCGCCAGCAGCTCTTCCGGCGGGAGCTCCTACAATGAGCAGTTCTTC

J: TRBJ2-7
V: TRBV20-1
size: many
D: TRBD1
CDR3: CSAPGQGPRGYEQYF
DNA: TGCAGTGCTCCGGGACAGGGGCCCAGGGGCTACGAGCAGTACTTC

J: TRBJ2-1
V: TRBV6-1
size: many
D: TRBD2
CDR3: CACAGAVANEQFF
DNA: TGTGCCTGTGCGGGAGCGGTAGCTAATGAGCAGTTCTTC

J: TRBJ1-2
V: TRBV5-1
size: .
D: TRBD1
CDR3: CASSSGQGGYTF
DNA: TGCGCCAGCAGCTCTGGACAGGGCGGCTACACCTTC

J: TRBJ1-4
V: TRBV6-1
size: many
D: TRBD1
CDR3: CASSVSRGTGREKLFF
DNA: TGTGCCAGCAGTGTTTCTCGCGGGACAGGGCGTGAAAAACTGTTTTTT

J: TRBJ2-6
V: TRBV6-5
size: many
D: .
CDR3: CASRTVSSGANVLTF
DNA: TGTGCCAGCAGGACCGTTAGCTCTGGGGCCAACGTCCTGACTTTC

J: TRBJ1-6
V: TRBV15
size: .
D: .
CDR3: CATSRDLGGALHF
DNA: TGTGCCACCAGCAGAGATCTGGGTGGGGCCCTCCACTTT

J: TRBJ2-3
V: TRBV19
size: .
D: TRBD1
CDR3: CASSVGHQGASSTDTQYF
DNA: TGTGCCAGTAGCGTAGGACACCAGGGGGCCTCTAGCACAGACACGCAGTATTTT

J: TRBJ2-7
V: TRBV5-5
size: many
D: .
CDR3: CASSLEVVPYEQYF
DNA: TGTGCCAGCAGCTTGGAGGTAGTCCCCTACGAGCAGTACTTC

J: TRBJ2-3
V: TRBV15
size: .
D: TRBD2
CDR3: CATSSLGTSGRRTDTQYF
DNA: TGTGCCACCAGCAGCTTGGGGACTAGCGGGAGAAGGACAGATACGCAGTATTTT